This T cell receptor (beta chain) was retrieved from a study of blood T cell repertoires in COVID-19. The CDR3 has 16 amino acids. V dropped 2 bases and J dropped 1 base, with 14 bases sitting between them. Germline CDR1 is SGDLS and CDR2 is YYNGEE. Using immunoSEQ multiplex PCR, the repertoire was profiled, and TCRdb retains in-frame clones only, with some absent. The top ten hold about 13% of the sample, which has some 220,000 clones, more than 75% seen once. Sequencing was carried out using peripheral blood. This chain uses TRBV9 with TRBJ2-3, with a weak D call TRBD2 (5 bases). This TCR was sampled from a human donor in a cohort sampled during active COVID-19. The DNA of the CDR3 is TGTGCCAGCAGCGTTCGGTCGAGCGGCGGCACAGATACGCAGTATTTT. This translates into CASSVRSSGGTDTQYF.